This T cell receptor (beta chain) comes out of a study of blood T cell repertoires in COVID-19 (dated by TCRdb to 2018 to 2021). General notes on the study: Samples covering the acute and convalescent phases of COVID-19 were provided by collaborators in the United States, Italy and Spain. The prospective study material was composed of cDNA or gDNA derived from T cells, B-cell-depleted T cells, or PBMCs. The dataset comprised deeply sampled blood TCRbeta repertoires from subjects exposed to, actively infected with, or recovered from COVID-19. The repertoires were released in a freely available public database meant as a resource for research on the immune response to SARS-CoV-2. The samples were drawn from the first 160 participants of the ongoing ImmuneRACE study and from 1,200 or so subjects provided by 6 global collaborators. The sample metadata nearly always contained a de-identified subject ID, COVID-19 status, age in years and sex. HLA class I and class II types, where available, came from metadata supplied by the sample provider rather than from assay-based typing.

About this clone itself: Its binding antigen is unknown. Base-call qualities are not available, and no considerably larger clone is one nucleotide away.

Samples from volunteer blood donors who had recovered from COVID-19 were contributed by a second Seattle source. Whole blood was collected in K2EDTA tubes by collaborating institutions according to the institutions' own protocols. For TCRbeta analysis, collaborators shipped samples in one of three forms: frozen whole blood, isolated PBMCs, or DNA extracted from either of those sample types. The full study reports these points: The amount of clinical and demographic metadata varied by source and participant and was provided uncurated.

TCRbeta CDR3 regions were amplified from genomic DNA by means of the immunoSEQ Assay, a bias-controlled multiplex PCR. Regarding the original processing steps: The number of nucleated cells in each sample was estimated by amplification of reference gene primers within the assay. To quantify the absolute abundance of each unique TCRbeta CDR3 rearrangement, sequence reads were collapsed and filtered. Productive Simpson clonality was computed per sample as the square root of Simpson's diversity index over productive rearrangements. TCRdb holds this immuneACCESS table with in-frame rearrangements only. Some clones are missing; in checked studies, unresolved V genes explain under half, and the rest has no known cause. From that table come the V and J calls and clone size; the DNA was used to work out D and trimming. This sample lists 150,000 to 200,000 clones; over 80% were detected once. Over 10% of the sample goes to the ten largest clones.

CDR1 and CDR2 are read off the germline V gene (reference sequence) as LGHDT and YNNKEL. From its cysteine to its phenylalanine, the CDR3 spans 15 amino acids. Only CDR3 DNA is held: 45 bases, read in frame from base 1. V and J are trimmed by 4 bases and 3 bases, and the gene matches miss 4 bases of the junction. The clonotype was recovered from a man between 65 and 79 years old who had recovered from COVID-19. The sequence joins TRBV3-1 (or the pseudogene TRBV3-2) to TRBJ2-4, and 9 junctional nucleotides match TRBD2. Material for sequencing was peripheral blood. The DNA sequence is TGTGCCAGCAGCCGGACTAGCGAGGTCAAAAACATTCAGTACTTC. This encodes CASSRTSEVKNIQYF.